This T cell receptor beta chain stems from a study of blood T cell repertoires in COVID-19. In the study overall: Material from acute and convalescent COVID-19 was sourced from the United States, Italy and Spain.

This clone was detected a few times. In the original processing: Nucleated cell number was recorded as an estimate derived from reference gene primer amplification. Assay: immunoSEQ multiplex PCR; the TCRdb copy retains only in-frame clones and omits some. V, J and clone size were drawn from that table, and D and trimming were deduced from the DNA. The sample carries roughly 160,000 clones, 70% to 90% recorded once. The TCR was taken from a middle-aged man with acute or convalescent COVID-19. The specimen sequenced was peripheral blood.

The CDR3: CASSPPNRGPEKLFF. The CDR3 bases are TGTGCCAGCTCACCACCGAACAGGGGGCCTGAAAAACTGTTTTTT. The rearrangement links TRBV18 to TRBJ1-4, with 9 bases identical to TRBD1. Germline V gives CDR1 KGHSH, CDR2 LQKENI. This CDR3 comprises 15 residues. Germline trimming cut 0 bases from V and 7 bases from J; bases unmatched to any gene: 3.